One sample yielded the 26 T cell receptor beta chains listed below, sequenced in a study of PD-L1 blockade in urothelial cancer. The method was immunoSEQ multiplex PCR; TCRdb's version includes in-frame clones alone and lacks a portion of them. The table includes some 50,000 clones, approximately 90% detected once. This sample comprised PBMCs, obtained around atezolizumab (anti-PD-L1) treatment. The origin of the receptors is a man aged 80 or over with urothelial cancer.

The chain couples TRBV5-1 to TRBJ2-3, with unresolved D. Trimming removed 3 bases from V and 0 bases from J, with 17 bases in between. The V gene's germline CDR1 is SGHRS and CDR2 YFSETQ. The CDR3 totals 17 residues. CDR3 in DNA: TGCGCCAGCAGCTCTCCCACCTTGAGAGGAAGCACAGATACGCAGTATTTT. It specifies CASSSPTLRGSTDTQYF.

V usage is TRBV5-6 and J usage is TRBJ2-1, with 12 bases identical to TRBD2. The CDR3 is 16 residues long. Germline CDR1 is SGHDT and CDR2 is YYEEEE. J was trimmed by 10 bases and V by 1 base; bases with no gene match: 9. The CDR3 is CASSLRTSGIRREQFF. The CDR3 DNA follows: TGTGCCAGCAGCTTGCGGACTAGCGGGATAAGGCGAGAGCAGTTCTTC.

V and J are TRBV21-1 and TRBJ2-3; the D segment call TRBD1 is taken from the table without a DNA check. TRBV21-1 is a recognized pseudogene. This CDR3 is 17 amino acids long. CDR3 sequence reads: CASSIDGQGIVADTQYF. CDR3 coding DNA: TGTGCCAGCAGCATAGATGGACAGGGAATCGTCGCAGATACGCAGTATTTT.

The chain has TRBV19 and TRBJ2-5, with D perhaps matching TRBD1 (6 bases). Germline loops: CDR1 LNHDA, CDR2 SQIVND (reference sequence). Trimming pared 0 bases from V and 4 bases from J, leaving 15 bases between. This CDR3 is 16 amino acids long. In nucleotides, the CDR3 is TGTGCCAGTAGTATAGATCACAGGGACGGTCGAGAGACCCAGTACTTC. It is translated as CASSIDHRDGRETQYF. The whole variable domain, remainder taken from reference TRBV19 and TRBJ2-5, is DGGITQSPKYLFRKEGQNVTLSCEQNLNHDAMYWYRQDPGQGLRLIYYSQIVNDFQKGDIAEGYSVSREKKESFPLTVTSAQKNPTAFYLCASSIDHRDGRETQYFGPGTRLLVL.

The chain has TRBV28 and TRBJ2-1, with a weak D call TRBD2 (5 bases). This CDR3 is built from 15 residues. Trimming left V 2 bases short and J 3 bases short, with 11 bases between. Germline loops: CDR1 MDHEN, CDR2 SYDVKM. The CDR3 here is CASSLTGVGYNEQFF. Here the CDR3 DNA reads TGTGCCAGCAGTTTAACCGGGGTTGGCTACAATGAGCAGTTCTTC.

This chain joins TRBV30 and TRBJ1-1; D is ambiguous. This CDR3 has 11 residues. The V gene's germline CDR1 is GTSNPN and CDR2 SVGIG (reference sequence). Trimming stripped 2 bases from V and 13 bases from J, with 14 bases between. CDR3 DNA sequence: TGTGCCTGGAGTCTAAGGGAGACTGTTTTCTTT. It codes for CAWSLRETVFF. The entire variable domain, with the rest obtained from reference TRBV30 and TRBJ1-1, is as follows: SQTIHQWPATLVQPVGSPLSLECTVEGTSNPNLYWYRQAAGRGLQLLFYSVGIGQISSEVPQNLSASRPQDRQFILSSKKLLLSDSGFYLCAWSLRETVFFGQGTRLTVV.

The rearrangement uses TRBV9 and TRBJ2-5, with 7 bases identical to TRBD1. This CDR3 spans 14 amino acids. J lost 7 bases, V lost 5 bases, and 11 bases had no gene match. Germline V gene sequence: CDR1 SGDLS, CDR2 YYNGEE. The CDR3 nucleotides are TGTGCCAGCAGGGGACCGGGACAGTCGGGGACCCAGTACTTC. Translation gives CASRGPGQSGTQYF. Combining the CDR3 with reference TRBV9 and TRBJ2-5 gives the whole variable domain DSGVTQTPKHLITATGQRVTLRCSPRSGDLSVYWYQQSLDQGLQFLIQYYNGEERAKGNILERFSAQQFPDLHSELNLSSLELGDSALYFCASRGPGQSGTQYFGPGTRLLVL.

The table lists this clone with a count of one. The V and J genes are TRBV28 and TRBJ1-1; D might be TRBD1 (6 bases). V was trimmed by 5 bases and J by 1 base, leaving 17 bases between them. Germline CDR1 is MDHEN and CDR2 is SYDVKM. The CDR3 is made up of 16 amino acids. CDR3 sequence reads: CASSPSWGRRNTEAFF. The CDR3 DNA reads as TGTGCCAGCAGTCCCTCATGGGGGCGGAGGAACACTGAAGCTTTCTTT.

This chain uses TRBV15 with TRBJ2-1; 7 bases agree with TRBD1. The ends lost 1 base at V and 4 bases at J; junction bases unmatched: 7. This CDR3 has 16 residues. Germline values: CDR1 LNHNV, CDR2 YYDKDF (reference sequence). The CDR3 coding sequence is TGTGCCACCAGCAGAGTGCGACAGGGACGATACAATGAGCAGTTCTTC. It specifies CATSRVRQGRYNEQFF.

This clone occurred a few times. The chain carries TRBV11-3 and TRBJ2-3, with D tentatively TRBD2 (7 bases). V lost 5 bases and J 6 bases, leaving 12 bases between the germline ends. Germline CDR1 and CDR2: SGHNT and YENEEA. This CDR3 is 13 amino acids long. The chain's CDR3 is CASSKGGEDTQYF. The CDR3 nucleotides read TGTGCCAGCAGCAAGGGGGGGGAGGATACGCAGTATTTT.

The chain combines TRBV27 with TRBJ1-5; TRBD1 might be the D (5 bases). CDR3 length: 14 amino acids. Trimming shortened V by 4 bases and J by 1 base, and 8 bases separated the two germline ends. In germline, CDR1 is MNHEY, CDR2 SMNVEV (reference sequence). The CDR3 reads CASSSRQSNQPQHF. CDR3 in DNA: TGTGCCAGCAGTTCCCGACAGAGCAATCAGCCCCAGCATTTT.

V gene TRBV10-1 combines with J gene TRBJ2-7, with TRBD2 matching 7 bases. V lost 8 bases to trimming and J lost 4 bases; unmatched junction nucleotides: 11. This CDR3 has 14 residues. Germline CDR1 is WNHNN and CDR2 is SYGVQD (reference sequence). The CDR3 region has the DNA TGCGCCAGCTCCCGGAGCGGGGAGAGATACGAGCAGTACTTC. This codes for CASSRSGERYEQYF.

The gene calls are TRBV7-2 and TRBJ2-3, with a tentative D call TRBD2 (5 bases). CDR3 length equals 14 residues. Germline CDR1 is SGHTA and CDR2 is FQGNSA. V was trimmed by 8 bases and J by 5 bases, leaving 17 bases between them. CDR3 nucleotide sequence: TGTGCCAGCTCGGGGAGCGGTATTGAAGATACGCAGTATTTT. Translating it yields CASSGSGIEDTQYF. The variable domain in full, with the rest retrieved from reference TRBV7-2 and TRBJ2-3, is GAGVSQSPSNKVTEKGKDVELRCDPISGHTALYWYRQSLGQGLEFLIYFQGNSAPDKSGLPSDRFSAERTGGSVSTLTIQRTQQEDSAVYLCASSGSGIEDTQYFGPGTRLTVL.

The chain recombines TRBV29-1 with TRBJ1-2, with a tentative D call TRBD1 (6 bases). This CDR3 is built from 17 residues. Germline V gives CDR1 SQVTM, CDR2 ANQGSEA. V was clipped by 0 bases and J by 8 bases, with 25 bases between them. CDR3 sequence (DNA): TGCAGCGTTGAAGATCATAAGACAGGTCAGGGGCGCAGGGGCTACACCTTC. It codes for CSVEDHKTGQGRRGYTF.

The chain has TRBV11-3 and TRBJ2-7; 11 bases fit TRBD2. CDR3 length: 16 amino acids. Germline V gene lookup returns CDR1 SGHNT and CDR2 YENEEA. V lost 4 bases, J lost 1 base, and 6 bases stayed unmatched. CDR3 bases: TGTGCCAGCAGCTACCCCGGGACTAGCGGATCCTACGAGCAGTACTTC. Translating it yields CASSYPGTSGSYEQYF.

The genes are TRBV30 and TRBJ2-5, with no clear D. The CDR3 loop spans 11 amino acids. V lost 0 bases and J lost 5, with 4 bases in between. The germline V gene encodes CDR1 GTSNPN and CDR2 SVGIG (reference sequence). The CDR3 reads CAWSVSETQYF. In nucleotides, the CDR3 is TGTGCCTGGAGTGTATCGGAGACCCAGTACTTC.

The CDR3 sequence: CASRRGDPRHGYTF. The CDR3 DNA reads as TGTGCCAGCAGAAGGGGTGACCCTCGACATGGCTACACCTTC. This sequence joins TRBV6-5 and TRBJ1-2, with D possibly matching TRBD1 (5 bases). V was pared by 6 bases and J by 6 bases, with 17 bases between. The CDR3 has 14 amino acids. The germline gives CDR1 MNHEY, CDR2 SVGAGI.

V usage is TRBV7-9 and J usage is TRBJ2-1; perhaps TRBD1 as D (6 bases). V was clipped by 6 bases and J by 7 bases, with 13 bases between them. This CDR3 has 13 residues. Per the germline V gene, CDR1 is SEHNR and CDR2 is FQNEAQ (reference sequence). For the CDR3, the DNA is TGTGCCAGCAGTTCCACCAGGGGAAATGAGCAGTTCTTC. Protein sequence: CASSSTRGNEQFF.

The CDR3 DNA reads TGCAGCGTTCTAAAAACGACAGGGGGCGGCTACACCTTC. This codes for CSVLKTTGGGYTF. The V call is TRBV29-1, the J call TRBJ1-2, with TRBD1 identical over 10 bases. With V trimmed by 5 bases and J by 8 bases, 8 bases remained unmatched. CDR1 and CDR2 (germline): SQVTM, ANQGSEA. The CDR3 consists of 13 residues.

The chain is built from TRBV5-5 and TRBJ1-4; perhaps TRBD1 as D (5 bases). The germline V gene encodes CDR1 SGHKS and CDR2 YYEKEE (reference sequence). The CDR3 contains 15 residues. Trimming stripped 4 bases from V and 5 bases from J, with 15 bases between. CDR3 residues: CASSPGGGGNEKLFF. The DNA for the CDR3 is TGTGCCAGCAGCCCCGGGGGGGGAGGCAATGAAAAACTGTTTTTT.

V gene TRBV30 combines with J gene TRBJ2-1; 10 bases map to TRBD2. The CDR3 length is 18 residues. The germline V gene has CDR1 GTSNPN and CDR2 SVGIG (reference sequence). V lost 3 bases to trimming and J lost 1 base; unmatched junction nucleotides: 12. The DNA of the CDR3 is TGTGCCTGGAGGCCCCCGCCTAGCGGGAGTCAATCCTACAATGAGCAGTTCTTC. It codes for CAWRPPPSGSQSYNEQFF.

The chain links TRBV30 to TRBJ2-3; 14 nucleotides align to TRBD2. V was pared by 2 bases and J by 5 bases, with 12 bases of the junction left unmatched. Germline lookup yields CDR1 GTSNPN and CDR2 SVGIG (reference sequence). The CDR3 is 18 residues long. As DNA, the CDR3 is TGTGCCTGGAGTTTTACCCCGGGACTAGCGGGAGAGGAAGATACGCAGTATTTT. It yields the protein CAWSFTPGLAGEEDTQYF. Full variable domain (outside the CDR3, taken from reference TRBV30 and TRBJ2-3): SQTIHQWPATLVQPVGSPLSLECTVEGTSNPNLYWYRQAAGRGLQLLFYSVGIGQISSEVPQNLSASRPQDRQFILSSKKLLLSDSGFYLCAWSFTPGLAGEEDTQYFGPGTRLTVL.

The V and J genes are TRBV7-2 and TRBJ2-5; possibly TRBD1 for D (6 bases). The V end was cut by 6 bases, the J end by 2 bases, with 16 bases between. The germline gives CDR1 SGHTA, CDR2 FQGNSA. This CDR3 has 15 residues. CDR3 protein: CASRPRGTQQETQYF. CDR3 nucleotides: TGTGCCAGCAGACCAAGGGGGACACAACAAGAGACCCAGTACTTC.

The J gene is TRBJ1-1, the V gene TRBV18; D unresolved. Germline lookup yields CDR1 KGHSH and CDR2 LQKENI. V was pared by 3 bases and J by 5 bases, with 10 bases between. The CDR3 has 13 amino acids. CDR3 sequence (DNA): TGTGCCAGCTCACCCCGCGGCCAAACTGAAGCTTTCTTT. Residues: CASSPRGQTEAFF.

The chain is built from TRBV5-1 and TRBJ1-4, with D perhaps matching TRBD1 (5 bases). Between the trimmed V and J ends, which lost 3 bases and 5 bases, there was a span of 11 bases. The length of the CDR3 is 14 residues. Germline V gene lookup returns CDR1 SGHRS and CDR2 YFSETQ. CDR3 protein: CASSSQGSNEKLFF. Written as DNA, the CDR3 is TGCGCCAGCAGCTCGCAGGGTTCGAATGAAAAACTGTTTTTT.

The rearrangement links TRBV25-1 to TRBJ1-5, with 10 bases aligning to TRBD1. Germline-derived CDR1 and CDR2 are MGHDK and SYGVNS. The CDR3 sequence is 14 residues long. V lost 4 bases, J lost 6 bases, and 3 bases stayed unmatched. CDR3 nucleotide sequence: TGTGCCAGCAGTGTGGGGACAGGGGCTCAGCCCCAGCATTTT. Translation: CASSVGTGAQPQHF.